These 18 T cell receptor beta chains were sequenced from one sample in a study of cytomegalovirus exposure and HLA in healthy donors. PCR amplification relied on 60 Vbeta primers (plus 13 Jbeta primers). TCRdb's table, derived via immunoSEQ multiplex PCR, lists solely in-frame clones and lacks some. In the table there are about 93,000 clones, about two thirds of which are singletons. The sequenced sample was PBMCs. The receptors originated from a boy younger than 18 in good health and CMV-seropositive.

The chain has TRBV7-9 and TRBJ2-7; no definite D call. This CDR3 spans 14 amino acids. V was pared by 1 base and J by 3 bases, with 10 bases between. CDR1 SEHNR and CDR2 FQNEAQ come from the germline V gene (reference sequence). The CDR3 reads CASSLGSFRYEQYF. For the CDR3, the DNA is TGTGCCAGCAGCTTAGGTTCTTTCCGCTACGAGCAGTACTTC.

This clone has a handful of counts. The CDR3, as DNA: TGCGCCAGCAGCCAAGATATAACGGGGGGCGAGCAGTACTTC. Its translation: CASSQDITGGEQYF. The V and J genes are TRBV4-3 and TRBJ2-7; 7 bases fit TRBD2. The length of the CDR3 is 14 residues. Germline CDR1 LGHNA, CDR2 YSLEER. V shed 0 bases, J shed 6 bases, and the junction held 5 bases outside the gene matches.

The V gene is TRBV2, the J gene TRBJ2-7; 7 nucleotides line up with TRBD1. V trimming: 7 bases; J trimming: 5 bases; junction bases outside the gene matches: 8. There are 13 residues in the CDR3. Germline values: CDR1 SNHLY, CDR2 FYNNEI. CDR3 sequence reads: CASTEQGVHEQYF. The CDR3 bases are TGTGCCAGCACCGAGCAGGGGGTACACGAGCAGTACTTC. Combining the CDR3 with reference TRBV2 and TRBJ2-7 gives the whole variable domain EPEVTQTPSHQVTQMGQEVILRCVPISNHLYFYWYRQILGQKVEFLVSFYNNEISEKSEIFDDQFSVERPDGSNFTLKIRSTKLEDSAMYFCASTEQGVHEQYFGPGTRLTVT.

For the CDR3, the DNA is TGTGCCAGCAGCTTAGATTCGGGAGATGGCTCCGAGCAGTACTTC. Amino acid sequence: CASSLDSGDGSEQYF. The V call is TRBV7-2, the J call TRBJ2-7; weak D call: TRBD2 (6 bases). V lost 1 base to trimming and J lost 6 bases, with 16 bases between them. CDR3 length equals 15 residues. Germline V gene data show CDR1 as SGHTA and CDR2 as FQGNSA.

This chain joins TRBV5-4 and TRBJ1-2; D remains unclear. Germline V gene sequence: CDR1 SGHNT, CDR2 YYREEE (reference sequence). The CDR3 is made up of 11 amino acids. The germline V and J ends were trimmed by 4 bases and 8 bases, with 9 bases remaining between them. CDR3 sequence reads: CASSGRTGYTF. DNA of the CDR3: TGTGCCAGCAGCGGCCGCACGGGCTACACCTTC.

This clone was seen only a few times. This sequence joins TRBV10-1 and TRBJ2-2, with 11 bases that match TRBD2. The V segment lost 6 bases and the J segment 7 bases; nucleotides outside the gene matches: 4. The CDR3 consists of 14 residues. The germline gives CDR1 WNHNN, CDR2 SYGVQD (reference sequence). CDR3 sequence: CASSVTSGDGELFF. The CDR3 DNA is TGCGCCAGCAGCGTGACTAGCGGGGACGGGGAGCTGTTTTTT.

This clone turned up a few times. The chain employs TRBV7-2 and TRBJ2-3; TRBD1 might be the D (6 bases). Deletions cut 5 bases from V and 1 base from J, with 10 bases between. CDR3 length equals 14 residues. Germline-derived CDR1 and CDR2 are SGHTA and FQGNSA. CDR3 sequence reads: CASSNRVGTDTQYF. CDR3 bases: TGTGCCAGCAGCAACAGGGTGGGCACAGATACGCAGTATTTT.

The chain carries TRBV4-2 and TRBJ2-3, with 10 bases lining up with TRBD2. From germline, CDR1 is LGHNA and CDR2 YNFKEQ. With V trimmed by 1 base and J by 5 bases, 3 bases remained unmatched. This CDR3 contains 15 residues. The CDR3 DNA is TGTGCCAGCAGCCAAGTCAGCGGGGGGGAAGATACGCAGTATTTT. Translated, it gives CASSQVSGGEDTQYF.

This chain uses TRBV9 with TRBJ1-4, with a tentative D call TRBD1 (6 bases). Germline CDR1 reads SGDLS; CDR2 reads YYNGEE. Trimming removed 0 bases from V and 1 base from J, with 10 bases in between. This CDR3 contains 16 residues. CDR3 in amino acids: CASSVDTGRTNEKLFF. CDR3 nucleotides: TGTGCCAGCAGCGTAGACACAGGGAGAACTAATGAAAAACTGTTTTTT.

The chain has TRBV19 and TRBJ2-2; D is perhaps TRBD1 (8 bases). The ends were cut back, 6 bases at V and 5 bases at J, with 13 bases in the middle. CDR1 and CDR2 (germline): LNHDA, SQIVND (reference sequence). The CDR3 totals 14 residues. The CDR3 DNA is TGTGCCAGTAGACAGGGGGGGGAGACCGGGGAGCTGTTTTTT. Its protein product is CASRQGGETGELFF.

The chain couples TRBV7-3 to TRBJ2-7; D possibly corresponds to TRBD2 (6 bases). Per the germline V gene, CDR1 is SGHTA and CDR2 is FQGTGA. The CDR3 sequence is 13 residues long. The V and J ends lost 3 bases and 3 bases respectively, with 9 bases between them. For the CDR3, the DNA is TGTGCCAGCAGCTTCTCCGGGGGCTACGAGCAGTACTTC. Amino acid sequence: CASSFSGGYEQYF.

Details on this clone: One end of the junction varies from germline; a read error may be responsible. The CDR3 DNA sequence: TGCGCCAGCAGCTTGTCTGTCTCTAGGGGATCACCCCTCAACTTT. Protein: CASSLSVSRGSPLNF. V gene TRBV5-1 combines with J gene TRBJ1-6; D might be TRBD1 (5 bases). Germline V CDR1 and CDR2: SGHRS, YFSETQ. The CDR3 runs 15 residues.

This chain joins TRBV5-6 and TRBJ2-1; a weak D match, TRBD1 (5 bases). Per germline, CDR1 SGHDT and CDR2 YYEEEE. V lost 4 bases and J 9 bases, leaving 8 bases between the germline ends. The CDR3 has 11 amino acids. In nucleotides, the CDR3 is TGTGCCAGCAGCCAGGGTCCTGAGCAGTTCTTC. It is translated as CASSQGPEQFF.

This clone was counted once. The chain has TRBV2 and TRBJ2-2, with 11 bases aligning to TRBD2. CDR1 is SNHLY, CDR2 FYNNEI, per germline. The CDR3 contains 15 residues. Germline trimming cut 4 bases from V and 7 bases from J; bases unmatched to any gene: 5. CDR3 region: CASSVTSGGVGELFF. The CDR3 coding sequence is TGTGCCAGCAGTGTAACTAGCGGGGGTGTCGGGGAGCTGTTTTTT.

In its sample, this clone was seen a few times. The chain couples TRBV30 to TRBJ1-2; maybe TRBD1 (5 bases). Germline V gene sequence: CDR1 GTSNPN, CDR2 SVGIG (reference sequence). V was pared by 0 bases and J by 11 bases, with 16 bases between. CDR3 size: 13 residues. The CDR3 nucleotides read TGTGCCTGGAGTGTGGGTCCAGGGAACAGTTACACCTTC. It encodes CAWSVGPGNSYTF.

This chain joins TRBV12-5 and TRBJ1-4; 8 positions agree with TRBD1. Trimming took 5 bases from V and 6 from J; bases not matched to a gene: 8. Looked up from germline, CDR1 is LGHNT and CDR2 is FRNRAP. The CDR3 loop spans 15 amino acids. CDR3 sequence (DNA): TGTGCTAGTGGTCGGTCCCAGGGGGCGCATGAAAAACTGTTTTTT. Its protein product is CASGRSQGAHEKLFF.

This clone was detected only a few times. The V call is TRBV5-8, the J call TRBJ1-5; D remains ambiguous. V lost 3 bases to trimming and J lost 4 bases, with 11 bases between them. Germline V gene data show CDR1 as SGHTS and CDR2 as YDEGEE. The CDR3 has 14 amino acids. The CDR3 nucleotides read TGTGCCAGCAGCTCATCAGGTTTTAATCAGCCCCAGCATTTT. Its translation: CASSSSGFNQPQHF.

This clone was seen just once. This chain uses TRBV4-3 with TRBJ2-1; D might be TRBD2 (6 bases). V was trimmed by 0 bases and J by 1 base, leaving 7 bases between them. Germline V gene data show CDR1 as LGHNA and CDR2 as YSLEER. This CDR3 is built from 15 residues. CDR3 DNA sequence: TGCGCCAGCAGCCAAGAGGGACTGTCCTACAATGAGCAGTTCTTC. As protein: CASSQEGLSYNEQFF.